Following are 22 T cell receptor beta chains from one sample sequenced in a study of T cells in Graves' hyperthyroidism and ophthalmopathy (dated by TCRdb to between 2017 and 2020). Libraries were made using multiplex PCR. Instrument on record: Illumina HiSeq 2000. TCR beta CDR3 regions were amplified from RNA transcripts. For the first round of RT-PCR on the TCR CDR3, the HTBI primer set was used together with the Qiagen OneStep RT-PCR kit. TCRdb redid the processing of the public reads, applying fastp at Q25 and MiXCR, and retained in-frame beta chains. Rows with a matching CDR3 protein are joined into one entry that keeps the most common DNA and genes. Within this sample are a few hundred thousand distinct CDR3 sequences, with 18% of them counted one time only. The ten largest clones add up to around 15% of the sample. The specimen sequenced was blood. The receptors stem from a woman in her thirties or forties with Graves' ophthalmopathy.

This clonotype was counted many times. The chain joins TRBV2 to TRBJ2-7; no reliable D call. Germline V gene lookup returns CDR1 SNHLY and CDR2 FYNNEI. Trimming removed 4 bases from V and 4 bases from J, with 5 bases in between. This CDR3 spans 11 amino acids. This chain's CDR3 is CASSGGYEQYF. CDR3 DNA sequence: TGTGCCAGCAGTGGTGGGTACGAGCAGTACTTC.

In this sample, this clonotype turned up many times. CDR3 DNA: TGTGCCAGCACCGAAGGGGGTTGGACTGAAGCTTTCTTT. It is translated as CASTEGGWTEAFF. J is TRBJ1-1 and V is TRBV6-1; tentatively, D is TRBD1 (6 bases). The germline V gene has CDR1 MNHNS and CDR2 SASEGT. V was cut by 7 bases and J by 5 bases, with 14 bases left in between. The CDR3 contains 13 residues.

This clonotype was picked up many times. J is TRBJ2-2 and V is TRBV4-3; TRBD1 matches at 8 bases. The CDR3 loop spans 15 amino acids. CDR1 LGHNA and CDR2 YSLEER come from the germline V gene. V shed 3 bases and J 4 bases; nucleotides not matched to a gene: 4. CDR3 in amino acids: CASSHGTGGTGELFF. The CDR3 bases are TGCGCCAGCAGCCATGGTACAGGGGGCACCGGGGAGCTGTTTTTT.

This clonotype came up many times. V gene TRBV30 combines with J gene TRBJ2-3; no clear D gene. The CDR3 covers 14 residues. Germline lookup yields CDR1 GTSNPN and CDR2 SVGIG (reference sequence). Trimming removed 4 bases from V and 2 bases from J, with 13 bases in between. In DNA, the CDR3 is TGTGCCTGGATCAAAGGGTCCTACACAGATACGCAGTATTTT. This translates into CAWIKGSYTDTQYF.

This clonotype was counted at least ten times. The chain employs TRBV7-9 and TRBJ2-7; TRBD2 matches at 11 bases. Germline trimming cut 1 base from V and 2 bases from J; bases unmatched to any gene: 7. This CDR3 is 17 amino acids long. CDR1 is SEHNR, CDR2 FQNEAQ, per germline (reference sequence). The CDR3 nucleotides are TGTGCCAGCAGCTTAGGTCTAGCGGGAGGAGCGCCCTACGAGCAGTACTTC. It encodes CASSLGLAGGAPYEQYF.

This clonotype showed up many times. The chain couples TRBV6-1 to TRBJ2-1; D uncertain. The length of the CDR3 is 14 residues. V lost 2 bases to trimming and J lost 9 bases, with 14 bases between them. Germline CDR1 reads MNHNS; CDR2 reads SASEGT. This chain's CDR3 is CASSELKSNGEQFF. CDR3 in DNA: TGTGCCAGCAGTGAACTTAAAAGCAATGGTGAGCAGTTCTTC.

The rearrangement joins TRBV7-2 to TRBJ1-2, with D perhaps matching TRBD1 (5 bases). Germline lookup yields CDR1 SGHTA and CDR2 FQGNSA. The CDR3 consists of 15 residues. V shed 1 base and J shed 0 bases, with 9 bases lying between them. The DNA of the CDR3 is TGTGCCAGCAGCTTAGTGGACACCGCTAACTATGGCTACACCTTC. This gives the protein CASSLVDTANYGYTF.

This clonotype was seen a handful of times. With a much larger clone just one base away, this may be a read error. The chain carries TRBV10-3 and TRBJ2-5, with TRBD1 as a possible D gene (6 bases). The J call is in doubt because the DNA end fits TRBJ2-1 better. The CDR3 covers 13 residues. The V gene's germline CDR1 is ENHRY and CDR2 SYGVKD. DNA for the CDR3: TGTGCCCTCCGGGACACCGAGGAGGAGACCCAGTTCTTC. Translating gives CALRDTEEETQFF.

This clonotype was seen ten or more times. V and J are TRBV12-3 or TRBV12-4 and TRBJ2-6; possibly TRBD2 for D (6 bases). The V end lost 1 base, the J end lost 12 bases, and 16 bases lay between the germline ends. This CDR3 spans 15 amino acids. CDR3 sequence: CASSLVSGRGGVLTF. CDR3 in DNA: TGTGCCAGCAGTTTAGTCTCAGGACGGGGAGGCGTCCTGACTTTC.

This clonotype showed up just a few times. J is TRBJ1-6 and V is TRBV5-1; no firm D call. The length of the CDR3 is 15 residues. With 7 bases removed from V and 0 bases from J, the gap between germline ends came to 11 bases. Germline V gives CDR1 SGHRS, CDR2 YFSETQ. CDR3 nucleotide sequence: TGCGCCAGCCGAAGCCAGCTCTCCTATAATTCACCCCTCCACTTT. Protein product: CASRSQLSYNSPLHF.

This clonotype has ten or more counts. The DNA of the CDR3 is TGCAGTGCTCTCCTGGACAACACTGAAGCTTTCTTT. This codes for CSALLDNTEAFF. This chain links TRBV20-1 with TRBJ1-1; D is undetermined. Deletions cut 5 bases from V and 2 bases from J, with 9 bases between. The CDR3 runs to 12 residues. Per the germline V gene, CDR1 is DFQATT and CDR2 is SNEGSKA (reference sequence).

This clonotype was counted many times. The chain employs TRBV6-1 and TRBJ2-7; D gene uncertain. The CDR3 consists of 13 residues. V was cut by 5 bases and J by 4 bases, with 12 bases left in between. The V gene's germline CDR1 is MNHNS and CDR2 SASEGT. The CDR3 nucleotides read TGTGCCAGCAGTCGGACGGATAAGTACGAGCAGTACTTC. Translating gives CASSRTDKYEQYF.

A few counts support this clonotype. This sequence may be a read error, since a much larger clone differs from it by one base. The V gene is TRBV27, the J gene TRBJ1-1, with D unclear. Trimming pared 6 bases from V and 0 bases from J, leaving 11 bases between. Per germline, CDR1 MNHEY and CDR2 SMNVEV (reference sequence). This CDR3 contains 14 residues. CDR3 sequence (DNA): TGTGCCAGCAGCCCCTTAGCCATGAACACTGAAGCTTTCTTT. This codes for CASSPLAMNTEAFF.

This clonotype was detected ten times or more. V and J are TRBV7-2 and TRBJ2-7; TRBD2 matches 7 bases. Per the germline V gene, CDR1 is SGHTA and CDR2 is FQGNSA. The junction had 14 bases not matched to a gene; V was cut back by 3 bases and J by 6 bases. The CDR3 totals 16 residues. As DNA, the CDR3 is TGTGCCAGCAGCTTGCGGTCGGGAGGAGGGGTTTTCGAGCAGTACTTC. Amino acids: CASSLRSGGGVFEQYF.

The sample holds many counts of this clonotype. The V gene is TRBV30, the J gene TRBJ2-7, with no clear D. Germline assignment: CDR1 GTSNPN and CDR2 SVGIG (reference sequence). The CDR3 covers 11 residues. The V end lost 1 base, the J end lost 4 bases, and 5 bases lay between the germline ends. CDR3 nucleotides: TGTGCCTGGAGTGACCAGTACGAGCAGTACTTC. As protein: CAWSDQYEQYF. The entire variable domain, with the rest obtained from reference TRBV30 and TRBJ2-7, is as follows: SQTIHQWPATLVQPVGSPLSLECTVEGTSNPNLYWYRQAAGRGLQLLFYSVGIGQISSEVPQNLSASRPQDRQFILSSKKLLLSDSGFYLCAWSDQYEQYFGPGTRLTVT.

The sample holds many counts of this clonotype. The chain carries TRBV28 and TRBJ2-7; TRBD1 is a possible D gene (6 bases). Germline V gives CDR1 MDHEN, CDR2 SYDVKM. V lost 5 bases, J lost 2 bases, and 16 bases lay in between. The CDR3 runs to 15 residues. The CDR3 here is CASSRYRVHTYEQYF. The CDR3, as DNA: TGTGCCAGCAGTCGGTACAGGGTACACACCTACGAGCAGTACTTC.

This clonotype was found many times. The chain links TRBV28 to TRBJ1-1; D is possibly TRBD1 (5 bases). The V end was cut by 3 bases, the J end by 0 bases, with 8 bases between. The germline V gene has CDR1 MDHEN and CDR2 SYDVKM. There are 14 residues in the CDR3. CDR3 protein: CASSFSGMNTEAFF. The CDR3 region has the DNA TGTGCCAGCAGTTTCTCAGGGATGAACACTGAAGCTTTCTTT.

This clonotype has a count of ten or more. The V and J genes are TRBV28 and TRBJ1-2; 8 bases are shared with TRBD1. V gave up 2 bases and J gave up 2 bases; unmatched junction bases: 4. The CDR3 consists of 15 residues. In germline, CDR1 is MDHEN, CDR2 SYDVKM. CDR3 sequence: CASSLLGQGNYGYTF. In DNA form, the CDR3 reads TGTGCCAGCAGTTTACTTGGACAGGGAAACTATGGCTACACCTTC.

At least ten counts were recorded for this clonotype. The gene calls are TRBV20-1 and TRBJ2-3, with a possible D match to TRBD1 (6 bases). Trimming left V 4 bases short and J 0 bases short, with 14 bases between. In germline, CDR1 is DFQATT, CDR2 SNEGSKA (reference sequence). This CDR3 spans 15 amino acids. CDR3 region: CSAILPGHSTDTQYF. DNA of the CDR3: TGCAGTGCTATACTTCCGGGACATAGCACAGATACGCAGTATTTT.

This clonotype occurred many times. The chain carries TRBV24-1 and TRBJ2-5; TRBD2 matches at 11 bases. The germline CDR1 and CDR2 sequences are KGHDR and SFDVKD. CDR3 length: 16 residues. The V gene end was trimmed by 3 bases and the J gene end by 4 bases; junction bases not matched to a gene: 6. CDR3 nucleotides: TGTGCCACCAGTGATCCTATAGCGGGAGGGCGAGAGACCCAGTACTTC. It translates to CATSDPIAGGRETQYF.

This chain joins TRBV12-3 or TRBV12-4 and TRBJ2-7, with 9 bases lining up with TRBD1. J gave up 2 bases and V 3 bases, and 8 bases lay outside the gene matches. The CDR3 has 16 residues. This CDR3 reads CASSLSGTGSPYEQYF. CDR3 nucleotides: TGTGCCAGCAGTTTGTCCGGGACAGGGTCACCCTACGAGCAGTACTTC.

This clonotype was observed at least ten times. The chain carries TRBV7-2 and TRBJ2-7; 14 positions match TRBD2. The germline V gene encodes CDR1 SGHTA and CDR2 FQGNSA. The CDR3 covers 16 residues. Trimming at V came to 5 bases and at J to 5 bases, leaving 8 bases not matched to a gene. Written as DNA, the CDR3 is TGTGCCAGCAGCAAAACGGGGACTAGCGGGAGTAACGAGCAGTACTTC. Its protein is CASSKTGTSGSNEQYF.